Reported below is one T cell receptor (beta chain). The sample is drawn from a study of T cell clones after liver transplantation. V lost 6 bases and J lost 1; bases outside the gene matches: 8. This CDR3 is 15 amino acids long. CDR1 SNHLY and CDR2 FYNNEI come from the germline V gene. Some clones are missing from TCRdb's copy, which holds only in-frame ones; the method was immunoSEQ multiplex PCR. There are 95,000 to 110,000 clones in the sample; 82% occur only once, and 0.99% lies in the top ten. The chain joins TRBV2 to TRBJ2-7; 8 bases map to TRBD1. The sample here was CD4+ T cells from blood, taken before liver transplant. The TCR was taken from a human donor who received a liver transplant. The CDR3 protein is CASRSRTGGSYEQYF. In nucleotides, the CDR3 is TGTGCCAGCAGATCCCGCACAGGGGGATCCTACGAGCAGTACTTC.